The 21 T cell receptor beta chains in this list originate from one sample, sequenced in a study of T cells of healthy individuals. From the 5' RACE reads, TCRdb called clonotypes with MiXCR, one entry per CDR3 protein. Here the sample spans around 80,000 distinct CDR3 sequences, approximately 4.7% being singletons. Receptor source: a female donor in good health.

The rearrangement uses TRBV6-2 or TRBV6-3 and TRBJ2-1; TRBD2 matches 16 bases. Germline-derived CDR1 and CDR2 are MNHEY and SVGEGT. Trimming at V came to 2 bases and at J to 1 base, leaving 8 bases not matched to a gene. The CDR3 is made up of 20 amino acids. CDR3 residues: CASSYVGGTSGRASYNEQFF. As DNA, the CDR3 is TGTGCCAGCAGTTACGTTGGGGGGACTAGCGGGAGGGCTTCCTACAATGAGCAGTTCTTC.

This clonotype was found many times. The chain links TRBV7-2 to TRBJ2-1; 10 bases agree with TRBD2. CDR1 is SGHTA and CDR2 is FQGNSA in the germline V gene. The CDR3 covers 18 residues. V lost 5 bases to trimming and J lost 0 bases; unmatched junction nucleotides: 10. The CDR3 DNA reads TGTGCCAGCAGCACGGCACTAGCGGGAAGACGCTCCTACAATGAGCAGTTCTTC. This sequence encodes CASSTALAGRRSYNEQFF.

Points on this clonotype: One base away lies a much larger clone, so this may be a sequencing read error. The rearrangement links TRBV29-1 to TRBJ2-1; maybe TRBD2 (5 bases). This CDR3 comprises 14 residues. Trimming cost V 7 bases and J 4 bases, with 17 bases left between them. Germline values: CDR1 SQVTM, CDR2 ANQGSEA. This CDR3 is CSDLEGARYNEQFF. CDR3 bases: TGCAGCGACTTAGAGGGAGCGAGGTACAATGAGCAGTTCTTC.

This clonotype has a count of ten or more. Here the CDR3 reads CASTEGGRAEAFF. CDR3 coding DNA: TGTGCCAGCACCGAAGGGGGGAGGGCTGAAGCTTTCTTT. The chain joins TRBV12-3 or TRBV12-4 to TRBJ1-1; a weak D match, TRBD1 (6 bases). The V gene lost 7 bases and the J gene lost 6 bases, with 15 bases spanning the gap. This CDR3 region has 13 residues.

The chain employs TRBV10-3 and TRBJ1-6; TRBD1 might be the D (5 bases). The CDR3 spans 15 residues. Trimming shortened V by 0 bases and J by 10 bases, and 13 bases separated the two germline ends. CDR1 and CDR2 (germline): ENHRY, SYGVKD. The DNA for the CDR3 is TGTGCCATCAGTGAGTCGGTGGGAGCAGGGTCACCCCTCCACTTT. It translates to CAISESVGAGSPLHF.

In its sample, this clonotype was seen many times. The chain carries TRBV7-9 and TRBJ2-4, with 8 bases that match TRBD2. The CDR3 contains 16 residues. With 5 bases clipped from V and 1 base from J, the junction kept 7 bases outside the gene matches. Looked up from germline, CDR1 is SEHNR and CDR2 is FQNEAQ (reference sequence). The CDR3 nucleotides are TGTGCCAGCAGCCACCGGGAGGGTGAGGCCAAAAACATTCAGTACTTC. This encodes CASSHREGEAKNIQYF.

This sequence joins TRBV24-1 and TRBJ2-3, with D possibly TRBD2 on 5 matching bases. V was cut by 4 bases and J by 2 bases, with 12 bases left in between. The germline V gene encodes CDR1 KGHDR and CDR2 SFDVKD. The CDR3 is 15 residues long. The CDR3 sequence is CATSDEADPTDTQYF. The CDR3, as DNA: TGTGCCACCAGTGACGAAGCGGATCCCACAGATACGCAGTATTTT.

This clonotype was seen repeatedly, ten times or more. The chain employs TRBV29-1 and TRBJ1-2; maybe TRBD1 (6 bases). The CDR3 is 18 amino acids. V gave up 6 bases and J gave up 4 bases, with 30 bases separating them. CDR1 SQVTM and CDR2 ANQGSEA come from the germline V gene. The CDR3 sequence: CSVDIGGGDYGVGYGYTF. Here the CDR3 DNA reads TGCAGCGTGGACATCGGAGGGGGGGACTACGGAGTTGGCTATGGCTACACCTTC. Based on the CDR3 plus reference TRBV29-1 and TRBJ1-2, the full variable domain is SAVISQKPSRDICQRGTSLTIQCQVDSQVTMMFWYRQQPGQSLTLIATANQGSEATYESGFVIDKFPISRPNLTFSTLTVSNMSPEDSSIYLCSVDIGGGDYGVGYGYTFGSGTRLTVV.

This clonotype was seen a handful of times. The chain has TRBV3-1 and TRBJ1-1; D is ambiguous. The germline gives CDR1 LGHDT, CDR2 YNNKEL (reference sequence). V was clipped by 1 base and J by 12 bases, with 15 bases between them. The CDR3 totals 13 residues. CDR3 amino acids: CASSQATTFETFF. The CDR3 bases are TGTGCCAGCAGCCAAGCGACAACCTTTGAGACTTTCTTT.

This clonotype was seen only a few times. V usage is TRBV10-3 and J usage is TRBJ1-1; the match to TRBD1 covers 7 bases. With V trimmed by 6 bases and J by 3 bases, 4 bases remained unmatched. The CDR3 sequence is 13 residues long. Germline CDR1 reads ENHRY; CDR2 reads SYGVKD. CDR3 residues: CAISSTGDTEAFF. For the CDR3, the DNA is TGTGCCATCAGCTCTACAGGGGACACTGAAGCTTTCTTT.

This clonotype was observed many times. The CDR3 spells CSGGQNVNEKLFF. In nucleotides, the CDR3 is TGCAGCGGGGGACAGAACGTTAATGAAAAACTGTTTTTT. The genes are TRBV29-1 and TRBJ1-4, with 7 bases identical to TRBD1. The length of the CDR3 is 13 residues. Trimming at V came to 7 bases and at J to 4 bases, leaving 6 bases not matched to a gene. From germline, CDR1 is SQVTM and CDR2 ANQGSEA.

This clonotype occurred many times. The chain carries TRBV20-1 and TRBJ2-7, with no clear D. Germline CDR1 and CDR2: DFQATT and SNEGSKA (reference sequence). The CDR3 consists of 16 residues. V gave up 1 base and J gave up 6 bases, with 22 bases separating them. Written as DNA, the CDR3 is TGCAGTGCTAGAGGATTTCTCTACGGCAACCCGAGCGAGCAGTACTTC. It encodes CSARGFLYGNPSEQYF.

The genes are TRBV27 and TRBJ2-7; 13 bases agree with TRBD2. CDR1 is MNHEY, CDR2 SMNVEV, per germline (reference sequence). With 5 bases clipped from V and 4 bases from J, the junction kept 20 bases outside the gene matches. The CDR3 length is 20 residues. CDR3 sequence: CASSPTRLAGGSPSLYEQYF. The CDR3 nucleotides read TGTGCCAGCAGTCCCACTCGACTAGCGGGAGGTTCCCCTTCATTATACGAGCAGTACTTC.

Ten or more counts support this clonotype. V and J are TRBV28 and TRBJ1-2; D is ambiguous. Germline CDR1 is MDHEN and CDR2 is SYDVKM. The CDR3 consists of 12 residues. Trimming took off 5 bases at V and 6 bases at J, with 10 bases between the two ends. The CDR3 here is CASSLPTDGYTF. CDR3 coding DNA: TGTGCCAGCAGTCTCCCGACCGATGGCTACACCTTC.

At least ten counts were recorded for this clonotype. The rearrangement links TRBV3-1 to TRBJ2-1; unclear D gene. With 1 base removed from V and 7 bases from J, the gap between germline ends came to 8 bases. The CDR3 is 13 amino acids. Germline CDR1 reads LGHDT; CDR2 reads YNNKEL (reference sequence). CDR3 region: CASSQGVLNEQFF. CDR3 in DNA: TGTGCCAGCAGCCAAGGGGTCCTAAATGAGCAGTTCTTC.

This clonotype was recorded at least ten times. The CDR3 reads CASSYTQSTDTQYF. DNA of the CDR3: TGTGCCAGCAGTTATACGCAGAGCACAGATACGCAGTATTTT. V usage is TRBV12-3 or TRBV12-4 and J usage is TRBJ2-3; D remains ambiguous. Trimming took off 4 bases at V and 0 bases at J, with 8 bases between the two ends. CDR3 length equals 14 residues.

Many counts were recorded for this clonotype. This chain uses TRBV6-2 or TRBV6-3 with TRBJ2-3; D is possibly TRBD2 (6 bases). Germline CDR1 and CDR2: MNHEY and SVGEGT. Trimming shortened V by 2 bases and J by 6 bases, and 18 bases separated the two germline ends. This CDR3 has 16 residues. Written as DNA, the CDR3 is TGTGCCAGCAGTTACCCCCCTAGCGAGTTTAGGGATACGCAGTATTTT. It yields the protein CASSYPPSEFRDTQYF.

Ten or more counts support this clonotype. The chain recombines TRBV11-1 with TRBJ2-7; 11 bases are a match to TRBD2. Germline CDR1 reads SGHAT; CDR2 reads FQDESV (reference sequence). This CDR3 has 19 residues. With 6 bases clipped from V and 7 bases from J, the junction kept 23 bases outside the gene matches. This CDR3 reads CASSTGIAETSGDLWEQYF. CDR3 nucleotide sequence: TGTGCCAGCAGTACCGGTATAGCGGAGACTAGCGGGGACCTTTGGGAGCAGTACTTC. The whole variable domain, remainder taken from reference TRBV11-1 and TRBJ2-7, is EAEVAQSPRYKITEKSQAVAFWCDPISGHATLYWYRQILGQGPELLVQFQDESVVDDSQLPKDRFSAERLKGVDSTLKIQPAELGDSAMYLCASSTGIAETSGDLWEQYFGPGTRLTVT.

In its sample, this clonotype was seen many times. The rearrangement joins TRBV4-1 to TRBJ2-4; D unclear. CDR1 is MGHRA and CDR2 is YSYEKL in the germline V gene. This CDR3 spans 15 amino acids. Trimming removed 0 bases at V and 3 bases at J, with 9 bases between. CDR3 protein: CASSQDGLIKNIQYF. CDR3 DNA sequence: TGCGCCAGCAGCCAAGACGGCCTAATCAAAAACATTCAGTACTTC.

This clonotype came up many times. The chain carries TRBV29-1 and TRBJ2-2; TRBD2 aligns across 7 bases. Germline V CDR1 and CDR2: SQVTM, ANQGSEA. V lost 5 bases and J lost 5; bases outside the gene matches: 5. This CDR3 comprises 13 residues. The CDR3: CSVRGAGTGELFF. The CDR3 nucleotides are TGCAGCGTTCGGGGAGCGGGGACCGGGGAGCTGTTTTTT.

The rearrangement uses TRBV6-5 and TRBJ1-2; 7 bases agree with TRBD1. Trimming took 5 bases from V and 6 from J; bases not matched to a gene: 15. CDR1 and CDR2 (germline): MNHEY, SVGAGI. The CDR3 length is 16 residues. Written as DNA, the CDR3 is TGTGCCAGCAGTCGAAACAGGGTGGCAGGGGGTGATGGCTACACCTTC. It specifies CASSRNRVAGGDGYTF.